The 9 T cell receptor beta chains below come from one sample, sequenced in a study of blood T cell repertoires in COVID-19. Assay used: immunoSEQ multiplex PCR; TCRdb lists only in-frame clones, some missing. In the table there are some 170,000 clones, roughly 90% of which are singletons. Material for sequencing was peripheral blood. These TCRs come from a man between 60 and 75 years old with active or convalescent COVID-19.

CDR3 protein: CAARQGTDTQYF. As DNA, the CDR3 is TGTGCTGCGCGGCAGGGGACCGATACGCAGTATTTT. V and J are TRBV10-3 and TRBJ2-3, with D maybe TRBD1 (6 bases). CDR3 length equals 12 residues. From germline, CDR1 is ENHRY and CDR2 SYGVKD.

The V call is TRBV5-1, the J call TRBJ2-2, with 9 nucleotides matching TRBD1. Germline V gene data show CDR1 as SGHRS and CDR2 as YFSETQ. The junction had 11 bases not matched to a gene; V was cut back by 4 bases and J by 4 bases. This CDR3 contains 17 residues. The CDR3 is CASSHRDRVDGTGELFF. CDR3 in DNA: TGCGCCAGCAGCCACAGGGACAGGGTCGATGGCACCGGGGAGCTGTTTTTT.

This rearrangement joins TRBV6-5 to TRBJ2-3; TRBD2 matches 8 bases. The CDR3 is 15 amino acids. Germline loops: CDR1 MNHEY, CDR2 SVGAGI. V was clipped by 7 bases and J by 3 bases; unmatched bases: 9. CDR3 sequence reads: CASTERGGRTDTQYF. The CDR3 nucleotides are TGTGCCAGCACCGAACGGGGGGGGAGGACAGATACGCAGTATTTT.

V gene TRBV6-5 combines with J gene TRBJ2-3; TRBD2 aligns across 14 bases. Germline CDR1 reads MNHEY; CDR2 reads SVGAGI. This CDR3 has 15 residues. The junction had 4 bases not matched to a gene; V was cut back by 10 bases and J by 1 base. As DNA, the CDR3 is TGTGCCAACAGACTAGCGGGAGGGGGCACAGATACGCAGTATTTT. Encoded protein: CANRLAGGGTDTQYF.

This chain joins TRBV6-5 and TRBJ2-7; weak D call: TRBD1 (7 bases). Trimming took 5 bases from V and 4 from J, leaving 12 bases between them. Germline V lookup: CDR1 MNHEY, CDR2 SVGAGI. The CDR3 is 13 residues long. CDR3 sequence (DNA): TGTGCCAGCAGTCCAGGGGGGAAATACGAGCAGTACTTC. Residues: CASSPGGKYEQYF.

V and J are TRBV5-1 and TRBJ1-1; maybe TRBD1 (6 bases). V lost 0 bases and J lost 3, with 21 bases in between. This CDR3 spans 18 amino acids. Germline V CDR1 and CDR2: SGHRS, YFSETQ. For the CDR3, the DNA is TGCGCCAGCAGCTTGGGACAGGCTGCCACGGGGCGGTACACTGAAGCTTTCTTT. Its translation is CASSLGQAATGRYTEAFF.

The rearrangement joins TRBV7-2 to TRBJ2-2; the match to TRBD1 covers 12 bases. V gave up 4 bases and J gave up 6 bases; unmatched junction bases: 6. CDR1 and CDR2 from the germline V gene are SGHTA and FQGNSA. This CDR3 is 16 amino acids long. Here the CDR3 reads CASSSGQGALSGELFF. CDR3 DNA sequence: TGTGCCAGCAGCTCGGGACAGGGGGCTCTTTCCGGGGAGCTGTTTTTT.

The chain carries TRBV30 and TRBJ1-3, with D unclear. The CDR3 length is 11 residues. V lost 1 base, J lost 11 bases, and 9 bases lay in between. Germline loops: CDR1 GTSNPN, CDR2 SVGIG (reference sequence). CDR3 amino acids: CAWSGREAIYF. DNA of the CDR3: TGTGCCTGGAGTGGACGGGAAGCCATATATTTT.

The J gene is TRBJ1-3, the V gene TRBV12-3 or TRBV12-4, with a possible D match to TRBD1 (6 bases). The CDR3 sequence is 13 residues long. V lost 4 bases to trimming and J lost 5 bases, with 9 bases between them. The CDR3 sequence: CASSSGTRNTIYF. CDR3 coding DNA: TGTGCCAGCAGTTCCGGGACAAGAAACACCATATATTTT.